These 19 T cell receptor beta chains were sequenced from one sample in a study of identical twins. TCRdb independently ran MiXCR on the 5' RACE reads; one entry per CDR3 protein. The sample yields about 190,000 distinct CDR3 sequences, about 16% seen once. The same data also went into a second study, on T cells expressing NK-cell markers.

Material for sequencing was CD8+ T cells sorted from blood. Receptor source: a woman in her late teens or twenties in good health.

The CDR3 DNA reads as TGTGCCAGCATTGGAAGCGGGGGCCCCTACAATGAGCAGTTCTTC. This sequence encodes CASIGSGGPYNEQFF. The J gene is TRBJ2-1, the V gene TRBV2; 8 positions match TRBD2. The CDR3 covers 15 residues. Germline CDR1 is SNHLY and CDR2 is FYNNEI. Trimming took 7 bases from V and 2 from J; bases not matched to a gene: 7.

There are a few counts of this clonotype. V gene TRBV4-2 combines with J gene TRBJ2-3; D tentatively fits TRBD1 or TRBD2 (5 bases each). Trimming pared 1 base from V and 4 bases from J, leaving 12 bases between. Germline V gene lookup returns CDR1 LGHNA and CDR2 YNFKEQ. This CDR3 comprises 15 residues. CDR3 in amino acids: CASSQVAEGPDTQYF. CDR3 sequence (DNA): TGTGCCAGCAGCCAAGTGGCCGAGGGGCCAGATACGCAGTATTTT.

V and J are TRBV11-2 and TRBJ2-7, with 13 nucleotides matching TRBD2. The V segment lost 3 bases and the J segment 2 bases; nucleotides outside the gene matches: 10. Germline V lookup: CDR1 SGHAT, CDR2 FQNNGV. The CDR3 is 18 amino acids. In nucleotides, the CDR3 is TGTGCCAGCAGCTTGATGGGACTAGCGGGAAAAACGGCCTACGAGCAGTACTTC. Translating it yields CASSLMGLAGKTAYEQYF. Filled out from reference TRBV11-2 and TRBJ2-7, the complete variable domain reads EAGVAQSPRYKIIEKRQSVAFWCNPISGHATLYWYQQILGQGPKLLIQFQNNGVVDDSQLPKDRFSAERLKGVDSTLKIQPAKLEDSAVYLCASSLMGLAGKTAYEQYFGPGTRLTVT.

This clonotype turned up a few times. CDR3 DNA: TGTGCCAGCACCGAACCAGGGGGCGGGAACACCGGGGAGCTGTTTTTT. Translation: CASTEPGGGNTGELFF. The V gene is TRBV5-6, the J gene TRBJ2-2; TRBD1 matches at 8 bases. The V gene's germline CDR1 is SGHDT and CDR2 YYEEEE. The V and J ends lost 6 bases and 1 base, in that order; junction bases with no gene match: 8. This CDR3 comprises 16 residues.

The sample holds a few counts of this clonotype. The chain uses TRBV15 and TRBJ2-3; tentatively, D is TRBD2 (6 bases). The CDR3 length is 14 residues. Germline V gives CDR1 LNHNV, CDR2 YYDKDF (reference sequence). V lost 1 base and J lost 6, with 11 bases in between. The CDR3 nucleotides are TGTGCCACCAGCAGAGCAGGGAGGTCGGATACGCAGTATTTT. Its translation: CATSRAGRSDTQYF.

This chain uses TRBV12-3 or TRBV12-4 with TRBJ2-7; 10 bases agree with TRBD2. This CDR3 is built from 15 residues. Losses at the gene ends were 1 base for V and 2 bases for J; bases not matched to a gene: 2. CDR3 in DNA: TGTGCCAGCAGTTTAGGGACTAGCGGTACCTACGAGCAGTACTTC. Its translation is CASSLGTSGTYEQYF.

The chain links TRBV27 to TRBJ2-1, with a possible D match to TRBD2 (6 bases). Germline V gene data show CDR1 as MNHEY and CDR2 as SMNVEV (reference sequence). The ends were cut back, 2 bases at V and 13 bases at J, with 15 bases in the middle. The CDR3 totals 13 residues. CDR3 in DNA: TGTGCCAGCAGTTTAGGGGGGACTCCTTATCAGTTCTTC. Protein product: CASSLGGTPYQFF.

The rearrangement links TRBV20-1 to TRBJ2-7; the match to TRBD2 covers 7 bases. The CDR3 runs 14 residues. V dropped 5 bases and J dropped 2; count of bases not matched to a gene: 9. The germline V gene has CDR1 DFQATT and CDR2 SNEGSKA (reference sequence). In nucleotides, the CDR3 is TGCAGTGCTGGGAGGGACGGAGTAACCTACGAGCAGTACTTC. This codes for CSAGRDGVTYEQYF.

There are a few counts of this clonotype. The rearrangement links TRBV19 to TRBJ2-7, with 7 bases lining up with TRBD2. Germline assignment: CDR1 LNHDA and CDR2 SQIVND (reference sequence). CDR3 length equals 14 residues. The junction had 12 bases not matched to a gene; V was cut back by 10 bases and J by 3 bases. The CDR3 protein is CATSGATADYEQYF. CDR3 sequence (DNA): TGTGCCACTAGCGGAGCCACTGCGGACTACGAGCAGTACTTC.

The chain links TRBV2 to TRBJ2-7, with TRBD2 as a possible D gene (7 bases). The germline gives CDR1 SNHLY, CDR2 FYNNEI. CDR3 length: 14 amino acids. Trimming removed 0 bases at V and 9 bases at J, with 15 bases between. CDR3 sequence (DNA): TGTGCCAGCAGTGAAGCGGGGGGGACAATCGGGCAGTACTTC. It specifies CASSEAGGTIGQYF. The full variable domain, completed using reference TRBV2 and TRBJ2-7, is EPEVTQTPSHQVTQMGQEVILRCVPISNHLYFYWYRQILGQKVEFLVSFYNNEISEKSEIFDDQFSVERPDGSNFTLKIRSTKLEDSAMYFCASSEAGGTIGQYFGPGTRLTVT.

This clonotype occurred a few times. The chain couples TRBV15 to TRBJ2-7; D unresolved. The CDR3 is 12 amino acids. CDR1 LNHNV and CDR2 YYDKDF come from the germline V gene (reference sequence). V shed 5 bases and J shed 3 bases, with 8 bases lying between them. The CDR3 DNA follows: TGTGCCACCAGCTCTCCCAACTACGAGCAGTACTTC. Translating it yields CATSSPNYEQYF.

V gene TRBV29-1 combines with J gene TRBJ2-1; D is unclear. With 6 bases removed from V and 6 bases from J, the gap between germline ends came to 15 bases. The CDR3 contains 13 residues. In germline, CDR1 is SQVTM, CDR2 ANQGSEA. Written as DNA, the CDR3 is TGCAGCGTGGGTTGGGGAACGGGCAATGAGCAGTTCTTC. This sequence encodes CSVGWGTGNEQFF.

CDR3 in amino acids: CAWSPTGPETQYF. CDR3 sequence (DNA): TGTGCCTGGAGTCCCACAGGGCCGGAGACCCAGTACTTC. The chain carries TRBV30 and TRBJ2-5; weak D call: TRBD1 (6 bases). CDR3 size: 13 residues. Germline CDR1 and CDR2: GTSNPN and SVGIG (reference sequence). V lost 2 bases and J lost 5, with 12 bases in between. Complete variable domain (other parts from reference TRBV30 and TRBJ2-5): SQTIHQWPATLVQPVGSPLSLECTVEGTSNPNLYWYRQAAGRGLQLLFYSVGIGQISSEVPQNLSASRPQDRQFILSSKKLLLSDSGFYLCAWSPTGPETQYFGPGTRLLVL.

The chain links TRBV7-9 to TRBJ2-1, with 9 bases aligning to TRBD2. With 4 bases clipped from V and 11 bases from J, the junction kept 12 bases outside the gene matches. Germline V gives CDR1 SEHNR, CDR2 FQNEAQ (reference sequence). The CDR3 has 15 amino acids. This chain's CDR3 is CASSSAGTSSAQQFF. For the CDR3, the DNA is TGTGCCAGCAGCTCTGCCGGGACTAGCTCAGCTCAGCAGTTCTTC.

The chain is built from TRBV14 and TRBJ2-3; D gene uncertain. The V gene lost 2 bases and the J gene lost 0 bases, with 9 bases spanning the gap. Looked up from germline, CDR1 is SGHDN and CDR2 is FVKESK. The CDR3 has 15 amino acids. As DNA, the CDR3 is TGTGCCAGCAGCCAATTGGGTGGGAGCACAGATACGCAGTATTTT. It codes for CASSQLGGSTDTQYF.

There are many counts of this clonotype. V gene TRBV7-2 combines with J gene TRBJ2-7; tentative D call: TRBD2 (6 bases). Germline CDR1 SGHTA, CDR2 FQGNSA. Trimming removed 5 bases at V and 0 bases at J, with 14 bases between. The CDR3 spans 15 residues. The CDR3 region has the DNA TGTGCCAGCAGCCAAGGCCCGGGACTCTCCTACGAGCAGTACTTC. It specifies CASSQGPGLSYEQYF.

This sequence joins TRBV29-1 and TRBJ2-3; 9 positions match TRBD2. With 0 bases clipped from V and 7 bases from J, the junction kept 14 bases outside the gene matches. The CDR3 is 17 residues long. Looked up from germline, CDR1 is SQVTM and CDR2 is ANQGSEA. Here the CDR3 DNA reads TGCAGCGTTGAAGAGTGGCGGGAGGGCCGAAAGACAAATACGCAGTATTTT. Its translation: CSVEEWREGRKTNTQYF.

This clonotype was picked up a small number of times. CDR3 DNA: TGCGCCAGCAGCCAAGAACCAGGTTTGAACACTGAAGCTTTCTTT. As protein: CASSQEPGLNTEAFF. This rearrangement joins TRBV4-1 to TRBJ1-1; D is uncertain. This CDR3 has 15 amino acids. Germline CDR1 reads MGHRA; CDR2 reads YSYEKL. V lost 0 bases and J lost 0, with 8 bases in between.

This clonotype was picked up a small number of times. The chain combines TRBV20-1 with TRBJ2-1; D is undetermined. The CDR3 is 17 amino acids. Trimming left V 3 bases short and J 0 bases short, with 18 bases between. Per germline, CDR1 DFQATT and CDR2 SNEGSKA (reference sequence). The CDR3 here is CSASFQRASSSYNEQFF. As DNA, the CDR3 is TGCAGTGCTAGTTTTCAACGGGCCTCGAGCTCCTACAATGAGCAGTTCTTC.